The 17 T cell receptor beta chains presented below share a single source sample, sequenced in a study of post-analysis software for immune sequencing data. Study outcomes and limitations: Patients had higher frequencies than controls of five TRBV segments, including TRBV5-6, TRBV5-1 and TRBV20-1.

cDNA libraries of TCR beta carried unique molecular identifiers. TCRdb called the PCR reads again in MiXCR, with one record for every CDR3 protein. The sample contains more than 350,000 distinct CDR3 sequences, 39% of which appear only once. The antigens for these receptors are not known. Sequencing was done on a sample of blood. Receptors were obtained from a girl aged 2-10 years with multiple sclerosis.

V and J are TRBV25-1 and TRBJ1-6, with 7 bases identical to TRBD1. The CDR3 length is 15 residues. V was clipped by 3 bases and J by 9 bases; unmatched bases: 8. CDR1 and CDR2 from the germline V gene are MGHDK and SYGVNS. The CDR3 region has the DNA TGTGCCAGCAGTGACGCGACAGGGCGGACTTCACCCCTCCACTTT. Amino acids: CASSDATGRTSPLHF.

The CDR3 loop reads CASSLTSSGSYTGELFF. DNA of the CDR3: TGCGCCAGCAGCTTGACCTCTAGCGGATCATACACCGGGGAGCTGTTTTTT. The chain is built from TRBV5-1 and TRBJ2-2; 7 bases fit TRBD2. CDR1 and CDR2 from the germline V gene are SGHRS and YFSETQ. The CDR3 is 17 amino acids. Losses at the gene ends were 1 base for V and 3 bases for J; bases not matched to a gene: 9. Based on the CDR3 plus reference TRBV5-1 and TRBJ2-2, the full variable domain is KAGVTQTPRYLIKTRGQQVTLSCSPISGHRSVSWYQQTPGQGLQFLFEYFSETQRNKGNFPGRFSGRQFSNSRSEMNVSTLELGDSALYLCASSLTSSGSYTGELFFGEGSRLTVL.

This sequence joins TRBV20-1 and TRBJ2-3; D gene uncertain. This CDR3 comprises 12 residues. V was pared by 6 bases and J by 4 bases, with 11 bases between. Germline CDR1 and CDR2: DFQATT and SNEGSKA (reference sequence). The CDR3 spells CSAATAPDTQYF. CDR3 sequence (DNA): TGCAGTGCCGCGACTGCCCCAGATACGCAGTATTTT.

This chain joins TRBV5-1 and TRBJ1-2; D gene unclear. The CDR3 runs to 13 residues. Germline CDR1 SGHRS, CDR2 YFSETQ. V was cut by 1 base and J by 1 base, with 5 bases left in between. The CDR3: CASSLHGNYGYTF. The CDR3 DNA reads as TGCGCCAGCAGCTTGCACGGTAACTATGGCTACACCTTC.

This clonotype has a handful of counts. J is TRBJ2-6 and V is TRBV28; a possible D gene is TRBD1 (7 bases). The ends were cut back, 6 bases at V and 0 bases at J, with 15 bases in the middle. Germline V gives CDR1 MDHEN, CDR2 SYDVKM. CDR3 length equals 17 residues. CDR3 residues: CASRGGTALSGANVLTF. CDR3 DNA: TGTGCCAGCAGAGGCGGGACAGCACTCTCTGGGGCCAACGTCCTGACTTTC.

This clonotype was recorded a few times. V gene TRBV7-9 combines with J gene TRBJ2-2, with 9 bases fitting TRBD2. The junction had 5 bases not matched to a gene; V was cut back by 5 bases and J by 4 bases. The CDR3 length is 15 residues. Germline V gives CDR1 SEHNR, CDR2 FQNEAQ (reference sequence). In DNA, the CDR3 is TGTGCCAGCAGCCACGGAGCGGGAGGCACCGGGGAGCTGTTTTTT. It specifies CASSHGAGGTGELFF.

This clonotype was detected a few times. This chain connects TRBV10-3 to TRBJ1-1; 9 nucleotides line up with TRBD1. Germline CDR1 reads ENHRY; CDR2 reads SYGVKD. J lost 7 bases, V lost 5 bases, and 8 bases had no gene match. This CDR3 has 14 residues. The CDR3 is CAISPGQGTGEAFF. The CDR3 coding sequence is TGTGCCATCAGTCCGGGACAGGGAACAGGTGAAGCTTTCTTT.

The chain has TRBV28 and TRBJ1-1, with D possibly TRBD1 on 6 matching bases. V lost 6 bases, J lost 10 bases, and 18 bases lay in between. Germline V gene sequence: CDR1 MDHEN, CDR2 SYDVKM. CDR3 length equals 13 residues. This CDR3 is CASRGGAAGRAFF. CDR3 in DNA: TGTGCCAGCAGGGGGGGGGCTGCGGGGAGAGCTTTCTTT.

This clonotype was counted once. CDR3 in DNA: TGCAGCGTTGGTTTATTGCGTGGGACAGGGGGAAGAAAGACCCAGTACTTC. It encodes CSVGLLRGTGGRKTQYF. V and J are TRBV29-1 and TRBJ2-5; 11 nucleotides align to TRBD1. From germline, CDR1 is SQVTM and CDR2 ANQGSEA. V trimming: 4 bases; J trimming: 6 bases; junction bases outside the gene matches: 16. This CDR3 has 17 residues.

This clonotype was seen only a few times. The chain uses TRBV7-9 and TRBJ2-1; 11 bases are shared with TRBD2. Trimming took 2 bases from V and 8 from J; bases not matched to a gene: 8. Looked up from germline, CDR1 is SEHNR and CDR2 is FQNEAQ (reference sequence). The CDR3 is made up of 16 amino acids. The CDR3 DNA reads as TGTGCCAGCAGCTTAAGTAGCGGGAGGGCCAAGGATGAGCAGTTCTTC. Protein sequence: CASSLSSGRAKDEQFF.

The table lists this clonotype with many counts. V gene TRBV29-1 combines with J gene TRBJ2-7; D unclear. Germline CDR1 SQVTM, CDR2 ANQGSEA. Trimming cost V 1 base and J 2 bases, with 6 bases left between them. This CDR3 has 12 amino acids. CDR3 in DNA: TGCAGCGTTGAAGGTCTTGCCTACGAGCAGTACTTC. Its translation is CSVEGLAYEQYF.

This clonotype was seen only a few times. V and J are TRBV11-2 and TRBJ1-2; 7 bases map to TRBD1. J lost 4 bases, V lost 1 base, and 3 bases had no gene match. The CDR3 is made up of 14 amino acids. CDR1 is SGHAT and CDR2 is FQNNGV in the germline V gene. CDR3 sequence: CASSLVGGGYGYTF. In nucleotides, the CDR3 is TGTGCCAGCAGCTTAGTAGGGGGCGGCTATGGCTACACCTTC.

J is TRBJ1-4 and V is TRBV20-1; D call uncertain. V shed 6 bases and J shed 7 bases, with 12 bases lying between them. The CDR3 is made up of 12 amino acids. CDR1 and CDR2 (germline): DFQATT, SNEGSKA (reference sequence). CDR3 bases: TGCAGTGCCCGCGGGTCGGGTGAAAAACTGTTTTTT. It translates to CSARGSGEKLFF.

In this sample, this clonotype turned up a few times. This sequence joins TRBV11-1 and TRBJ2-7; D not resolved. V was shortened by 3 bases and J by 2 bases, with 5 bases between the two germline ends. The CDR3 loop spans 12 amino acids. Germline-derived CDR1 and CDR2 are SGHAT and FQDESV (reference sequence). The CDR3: CASSFQTYEQYF. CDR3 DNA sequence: TGTGCCAGCAGCTTTCAGACCTACGAGCAGTACTTC.

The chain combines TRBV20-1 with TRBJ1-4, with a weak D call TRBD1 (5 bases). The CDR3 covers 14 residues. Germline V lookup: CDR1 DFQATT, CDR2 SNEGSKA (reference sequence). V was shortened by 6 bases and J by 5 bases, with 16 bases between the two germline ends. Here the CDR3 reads CSARRMGGNEKLFF. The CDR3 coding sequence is TGCAGTGCGAGGAGGATGGGGGGGAATGAAAAACTGTTTTTT.

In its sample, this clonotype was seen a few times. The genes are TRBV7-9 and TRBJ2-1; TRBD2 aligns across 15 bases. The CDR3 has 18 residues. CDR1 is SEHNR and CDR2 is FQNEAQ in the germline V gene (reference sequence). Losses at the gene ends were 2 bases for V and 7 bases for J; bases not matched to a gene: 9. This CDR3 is CASSLSMGLAGGLNEQFF. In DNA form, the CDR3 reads TGTGCCAGCAGCTTATCAATGGGACTAGCGGGAGGTTTGAATGAGCAGTTCTTC.

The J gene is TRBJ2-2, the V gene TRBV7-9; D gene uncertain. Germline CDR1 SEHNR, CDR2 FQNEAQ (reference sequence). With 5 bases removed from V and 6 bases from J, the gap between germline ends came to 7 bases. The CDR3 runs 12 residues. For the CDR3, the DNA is TGTGCCAGCAGCACCCCGGCCGGGGAGCTGTTTTTT. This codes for CASSTPAGELFF.